This TCR beta chain stems from a study of T cells expressing NK-cell markers (dated by TCRdb to the early 2020s). With respect to the entire study: TCR beta-chain repertoires were profiled in sorted CD3+CD56+NKG2C+, CD3+CD56+NKG2C- and CD3+CD56-NKG2C+ T-cell subsets from fewer than 10 donors. Of the eight sequenced donors, seven were found to be HCMV-seropositive and one was found to be HCMV-seronegative. Randomly selected healthy volunteers, three men and five women, were used as the eight sequenced donors. Libraries were sequenced as 2 x 150 bp reads on Illumina HiSeq 2000/2500, MiSeq or NextSeq. Overall results and qualifications from the work: Those dominant clonotypes were again the most abundant among CD3+CD56-NKG2C+ cells in a few donors, at roughly 25-60.1%. It remained unclear whether the expanded NKG2C-expressing T cell clones were specific for HCMV antigens. In over five donors, the dominant CD3+CD56+NKG2C+ clonotypes were among the top 10 CD8+ clonotypes and accounted for about 1.0-7.5% of CD8+ T cells.

HCMV-specific IgG was detected in serum with a commercial ELISA kit to determine HCMV serostatus. Ficoll density gradient centrifugation was used to isolate peripheral blood mononuclear cells from blood. Instrument on record: Illumina HiSeq 2000. TCR beta cDNA libraries were made by 5'RACE template switching that added a universal primer site and unique molecular identifiers. cDNA synthesis was primed from the TCR beta constant segment, followed by two successive PCR amplification steps. In the original analysis: Reads were demultiplexed and grouped by UMI with MIGEC, and clonotypes were assembled and quantified with MiTCR. To exclude erroneous sequences, only TCR cDNA sequences supported by at least two reads were retained. The tcR package was used for downstream repertoire analysis, and clonotypes were matched between fractions using CDR3 nucleotide sequence together with V segment. VDJmatch was used to annotate antigen specificity against VDJdb, with one amino acid substitution allowed in CDR3. Each entry corresponds to one CDR3 protein sequence from reads that TCRdb reprocessed, and DNA is not given. The V and J calls here are based on TCRdb, not the publication. The table of this sample itemizes a few hundred thousand distinct CDR3 sequences. The ten largest clones represent 4% to 6.5% of the sample.

The CDR3 runs 15 residues from the cysteine to the phenylalanine. No DNA is given. To note about this clonotype: What antigen it recognizes has not been identified.

Sequencing was performed on blood T cells: a sorted CD56 or NKG2C T cell subset, CD4+ or CD8+ T cells, or bulk PBMC T cells (not recorded which). The receptor was derived from a man aged 18 to 69 in good health. Recombination connected TRBV12-3 or TRBV12-4 to TRBJ2-2. The CDR3 reads as follows: CASSYLSGNTGELFF.